This entry concerns a single T cell receptor beta chain. In the authors' methods: Reference gene primer amplification gave nucleated cell count estimates. Produced via immunoSEQ multiplex PCR; TCRdb's table is partial and in-frame only. V and J calls and clone size follow that table, whereas D and trimming were derived from the DNA. The data show about 140,000 clones, more than 70% seen once. Deletions cut 0 bases from V and 3 bases from J, with 10 bases between. This CDR3 is built from 15 residues. CDR1 and CDR2 (germline): MNHEY, SVGAGI. This record comes from a study of blood T cell repertoires in COVID-19. Study at large: Samples of COVID-19 (acute and convalescent) were obtained from the United States, Italy and Spain.

Sequenced input: peripheral blood. This TCR was sampled from a woman aged 55-75 years with acute or convalescent COVID-19. This sequence joins TRBV6-5 and TRBJ2-3, with D tentatively TRBD2 (6 bases). The chain's CDR3 is CASSYSTGSTDTQYF. The CDR3 DNA reads as TGTGCCAGCAGTTACTCGACCGGGAGTACAGATACGCAGTATTTT.